Listed below are T cell receptor beta chains from one sample, sequenced in a study of T cell responses to AZD1222 COVID-19 vaccine. Clones were read by immunoSEQ multiplex PCR, and TCRdb kept only the in-frame ones, dropping some. The sample comprises 95,000 to 100,000 clones, around 87% of which are singletons, and 9.5% to 13% rests with the top ten. Sequences were derived from peripheral blood, sampled 28 days after the second AZD1222 dose. Every receptor here comes from an adult who received the AZD1222 COVID-19 vaccine. Each CDR3 is given with its conserved first and last residue. D genes are given only for firm matches. Not all rows give a size; the values are once, few, many and, for expanded clones, a class.

v_gene	j_gene	len	abundance	d_gene	CDR3aa	CDR3nt
TRBV2	TRBJ2-7	15	NA	NA	CASSEGTVPSYEQYF	TGTGCCAGCAGTGAAGGGACAGTCCCTTCCTACGAGCAGTACTTC
TRBV29-1	TRBJ2-7	14	once	TRBD1	CSVRGTGGTYEQYF	TGCAGCGTCCGAGGGACAGGGGGGACCTACGAGCAGTACTTC
TRBV29-1	TRBJ1-2	12	NA	TRBD1	CSGAGQGSGYTF	TGCAGCGGGGCGGGACAGGGGTCTGGCTACACCTTC
TRBV9	TRBJ2-2	14	few	NA	CASSVKLNTGELFF	TGTGCCAGCAGCGTAAAGCTGAACACCGGGGAGCTGTTTTTT
TRBV20-1	TRBJ1-2	11	NA	NA	CSASNTYGYTF	TGCAGTGCTAGTAACACCTATGGCTACACCTTC
TRBV28	TRBJ2-3	14	few	NA	CASSFVAGTDTQYF	TGTGCCAGCAGTTTTGTAGCAGGCACAGATACGCAGTATTTT
TRBV5-1	TRBJ2-5	14	NA	TRBD2	CASSLNGGRETQYF	TGCGCCAGCAGCTTGAACGGCGGGAGGGAGACCCAGTACTTC
TRBV27	TRBJ2-3	17	NA	NA	CASSPFRAELGTDTQYF	TGTGCCAGCAGTCCGTTCAGGGCGGAATTGGGCACAGATACGCAGTATTTT
TRBV3-1/TRBV3-2	TRBJ1-2	15	NA	NA	CASSQDPGGASGYTF	TGTGCCAGCAGCCAAGATCCGGGGGGCGCATCTGGCTACACCTTC
TRBV9	TRBJ1-5	18	NA	NA	CASSGTVGGLWGNQPQHF	TGTGCCAGCAGCGGAACTGTCGGGGGCCTGTGGGGCAATCAGCCCCAGCATTTT
TRBV7-9	TRBJ1-1	15	NA	TRBD1	CASSLVQGGGGVAFF	TGTGCCAGCAGCTTAGTCCAAGGGGGCGGCGGTGTAGCTTTCTTT
TRBV7-3	TRBJ2-2	16	NA	TRBD2	CASSLSSGAGSGELFF	TGTGCCAGCAGCTTATCGAGCGGGGCAGGGTCCGGGGAGCTGTTTTTT
TRBV27	TRBJ2-5	17	once	NA	CASRGSRRAHLGMAQYF	TGTGCCAGCAGGGGTTCCCGAAGGGCCCACTTGGGGATGGCCCAGTACTTC
TRBV4-1	TRBJ2-7	17	once	NA	CASSQDWAGTGTYEQYF	TGCGCCAGCAGCCAAGATTGGGCGGGGACGGGTACCTACGAGCAGTACTTC
TRBV6-5	TRBJ1-1	11	NA	NA	CASSYGYEAFF	TGTGCCAGCAGTTATGGGTATGAAGCTTTCTTT
TRBV6-5	TRBJ2-7	16	NA	TRBD1	CASSYSRQGNPHEQYF	TGTGCCAGCAGTTACTCGAGACAGGGGAACCCCCACGAGCAGTACTTC
TRBV7-9	TRBJ1-2	13	NA	TRBD1	CASSVRGQDGYTF	TGTGCCAGCAGCGTAAGAGGACAGGATGGCTACACCTTC
TRBV5-6	TRBJ1-4	16	NA	TRBD1	CASSSPGQGEHEKLFF	TGTGCCAGCAGCTCTCCGGGACAGGGGGAACATGAAAAACTGTTTTTT
TRBV7-2	TRBJ1-1	15	NA	NA	CASSLALLGFTEAFF	TGTGCCAGCAGCTTAGCGCTGTTGGGTTTCACTGAAGCTTTCTTT
TRBV7-8	TRBJ1-5	12	NA	NA	CASSLDNQPQHF	TGTGCCAGCAGCTTAGATAATCAGCCCCAGCATTTT
TRBV27	TRBJ2-1	15	NA	TRBD2	CASSLGGRASNEQFF	TGTGCCAGCAGCTTAGGCGGGAGGGCCAGTAATGAGCAGTTCTTC
TRBV25-1	TRBJ2-2	17	NA	NA	CASSESPGRKNTGELFF	TGTGCCAGCAGTGAATCCCCGGGCAGGAAGAACACCGGGGAGCTGTTTTTT
TRBV5-1	TRBJ1-2	13	few	NA	CASSLGQSYGYTF	TGCGCCAGCAGCTTGGGGCAGTCATATGGCTACACCTTC
TRBV7-9	TRBJ1-4	13	once	NA	CASSPVWGQKLFF	TGTGCCAGCAGCCCCGTCTGGGGCCAAAAACTGTTTTTT
TRBV19	TRBJ1-6	15	NA	NA	CASREIGQTNSPLHF	TGTGCCAGTAGGGAAATCGGACAGACTAATTCACCCCTCCACTTT
TRBV27	TRBJ2-1	14	NA	NA	CASRITGTFNEQFF	TGTGCCAGCAGAATTACCGGGACGTTCAATGAGCAGTTCTTC
TRBV5-1	TRBJ1-1	13	NA	NA	CASRDSRGTEAFF	TGCGCCAGCAGGGACAGCCGGGGCACTGAAGCTTTCTTT
TRBV28	TRBJ1-2	13	NA	TRBD1	CASSLGTGYGYTF	TGTGCCAGCAGTTTAGGGACAGGGTATGGCTACACCTTC
TRBV28	TRBJ1-1	14	NA	NA	CASSFNFGFSEAFF	TGTGCCAGCAGTTTCAATTTCGGGTTCTCTGAAGCTTTCTTT
TRBV28	TRBJ2-1	13	NA	TRBD2	CASGTSKVAEQFF	TGTGCCAGCGGGACTAGCAAGGTTGCTGAGCAGTTCTTC
TRBV23-1	TRBJ1-1	13	NA	NA	CASSQSKKFEAFF	TGCGCCAGCAGTCAATCGAAGAAATTTGAAGCTTTCTTT
TRBV10-3	TRBJ2-1	16	NA	NA	CAISEGGTRRINEQFF	TGTGCCATCAGTGAGGGGGGGACTCGGAGGATCAATGAGCAGTTCTTC
TRBV5-6	TRBJ1-1	14	NA	NA	CASSYPEGFTEAFF	TGTGCCAGCAGCTATCCCGAGGGGTTCACTGAAGCTTTTTTT
TRBV28	TRBJ1-2	13	NA	NA	CASRFDRSSGYTF	TGTGCCAGCAGGTTTGACAGGTCCAGCGGCTACACCTTC
TRBV6-2/TRBV6-3	TRBJ2-7	11	NA	NA	CASSRDYEQYF	TGTGCCAGCAGTAGGGACTACGAGCAGTACTTC
TRBV7-9	TRBJ2-1	13	NA	NA	CASSLGLANEQFF	TGTGCCAGCAGCTTAGGGCTAGCTAATGAGCAGTTCTTC
TRBV11-1	TRBJ2-7	12	once	NA	CASSSQGYEQYF	TGTGCCAGCAGCTCGCAGGGGTACGAGCAGTACTTC
TRBV6-6	TRBJ2-7	16	NA	NA	CASTSELERAATGQYF	TGTGCCAGCACCTCGGAGCTGGAGAGAGCGGCAACCGGGCAGTACTTC
TRBV28	TRBJ2-7	16	NA	NA	CASSTGLAIPSYEQYF	TGTGCCAGCTCCACGGGGCTAGCGATTCCCTCCTACGAGCAGTACTTC
TRBV3-1/TRBV3-2	TRBJ2-7	15	NA	TRBD2	CASSQELGREIEQYF	TGTGCCAGCAGCCAAGAATTAGGGCGGGAGATCGAGCAGTACTTC
TRBV27	TRBJ2-7	16	NA	TRBD1	CASSSLLGQGPYEQYF	TGTGCCAGCAGTTCCCTCTTGGGACAGGGTCCCTACGAGCAGTACTTC
TRBV30	TRBJ2-1	15	NA	NA	CAWSVNDRGYKGQFF	TGTGCCTGGAGTGTAAATGACAGAGGTTATAAGGGGCAGTTCTTC